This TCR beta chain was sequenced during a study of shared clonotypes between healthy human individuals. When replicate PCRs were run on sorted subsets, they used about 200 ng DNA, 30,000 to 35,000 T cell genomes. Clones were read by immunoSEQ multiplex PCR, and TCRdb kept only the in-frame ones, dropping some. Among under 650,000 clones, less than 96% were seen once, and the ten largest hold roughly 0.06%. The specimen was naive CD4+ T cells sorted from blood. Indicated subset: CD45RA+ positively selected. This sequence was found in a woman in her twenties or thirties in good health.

The CDR3 region has the DNA TGTGCCAGCAGCTTAGCGCCGGGACTAATCGAGCAGTACTTC. Protein sequence: CASSLAPGLIEQYF. The rearrangement uses TRBV7-2 and TRBJ2-7; 7 positions match TRBD2. V dropped 0 bases and J dropped 6; count of bases not matched to a gene: 5. The CDR3 is 14 residues long. CDR1 is SGHTA, CDR2 FQGNSA, per germline.